Below are 25 T cell receptor beta chains sequenced from a single sample in a study of yellow fever vaccine responses in identical twins. TCRdb called the RT-PCR reads again in MiXCR, with one record for every CDR3 protein. The sample lists about 6,000 distinct CDR3 sequences; 50% to 80% were seen once. The sample consisted of T cells from blood (PBMCs), unsorted or a sorted subset (not recorded which), taken before or after yellow fever vaccination (not recorded which). These receptors all come from a woman younger than 30 who received the yellow fever vaccine.

Only a few counts were recorded for this clonotype. CDR3 in DNA: TGCAGCGTTGAAGTCACAGGGGCCTCTCTCCGCTACGAGCAGTACTTC. Amino acids: CSVEVTGASLRYEQYF. V is TRBV29-1 and J is TRBJ2-7; 7 bases are a match to TRBD1. The V segment lost 1 base and the J segment 3 bases; nucleotides outside the gene matches: 12. The V gene's germline CDR1 is SQVTM and CDR2 ANQGSEA. This CDR3 has 16 amino acids.

V and J are TRBV4-1 and TRBJ1-2, with a possible D match to TRBD1 (5 bases). Trimming removed 0 bases from V and 3 bases from J, with 11 bases in between. Per germline, CDR1 MGHRA and CDR2 YSYEKL. The CDR3 is 15 amino acids. CDR3 sequence: CASSQDSGGDYGYTF. The CDR3 DNA reads TGCGCCAGCAGCCAAGATTCCGGGGGGGACTATGGCTACACCTTC.

This chain connects TRBV11-1 to TRBJ2-3; D gene uncertain. CDR3 size: 12 residues. Looked up from germline, CDR1 is SGHAT and CDR2 is FQDESV (reference sequence). V lost 2 bases, J lost 6 bases, and 6 bases lay in between. Written as DNA, the CDR3 is TGTGCCAGCAGCTTAAGCCCGGATACGCAGTATTTT. Amino acid sequence: CASSLSPDTQYF.

This clonotype came up a few times. This chain joins TRBV20-1 and TRBJ2-1; D gene uncertain. There are 13 residues in the CDR3. V was cut by 3 bases and J by 0 bases, with 6 bases left in between. The germline CDR1 and CDR2 sequences are DFQATT and SNEGSKA (reference sequence). The CDR3 nucleotides read TGCAGTGCTAGGCCGGGCTCCTACAATGAGCAGTTCTTC. Translating gives CSARPGSYNEQFF.

This clonotype occurred a few times. The chain combines TRBV29-1 with TRBJ2-7, with no clear D. Germline V CDR1 and CDR2: SQVTM, ANQGSEA. The CDR3 loop spans 12 amino acids. With 1 base removed from V and 0 bases from J, the gap between germline ends came to 4 bases. The chain's CDR3 is CSVEGVSYEQYF. The CDR3 DNA reads TGCAGCGTTGAAGGGGTCTCCTACGAGCAGTACTTC.

CDR3 sequence: CSVAGRGYYEQYF. The CDR3 DNA sequence: TGCAGCGTTGCTGGCAGGGGATACTACGAGCAGTACTTC. The rearrangement joins TRBV29-1 to TRBJ2-7; D possibly corresponds to TRBD1 (6 bases). Germline lookup yields CDR1 SQVTM and CDR2 ANQGSEA. The V gene lost 4 bases and the J gene lost 3 bases, with 13 bases spanning the gap. The length of the CDR3 is 13 residues.

The chain combines TRBV11-3 with TRBJ2-1; TRBD2 might be the D (5 bases). The germline CDR1 and CDR2 sequences are SGHNT and YENEEA. Trimming removed 8 bases at V and 4 bases at J, with 12 bases between. The CDR3 covers 13 residues. CDR3 loop: CASYGESYNEQFF. CDR3 coding DNA: TGTGCCAGCTACGGGGAGTCGTACAATGAGCAGTTCTTC.

Details on this clonotype: An end of the junction does not agree with germline; a read error may underlie this. The chain uses TRBV2 and TRBJ1-5; possible D gene TRBD1, 6 bases. This CDR3 has 14 residues. Germline CDR1 SNHLY, CDR2 FYNNEI. CDR3 loop: CASSLRGGNQPQHF. DNA for the CDR3: TGTGCCAGCAGTCTCAGGGGCGGCAACCAGCCCCAGCATTTT.

The chain recombines TRBV20-1 with TRBJ1-1; D may be TRBD1 (6 bases). The V gene lost 5 bases and the J gene lost 4 bases, with 11 bases spanning the gap. In germline, CDR1 is DFQATT, CDR2 SNEGSKA (reference sequence). The CDR3 covers 12 residues. CDR3 sequence: CSAVQGFTEAFF. Here the CDR3 DNA reads TGCAGTGCTGTACAGGGTTTCACTGAAGCTTTCTTT.

This chain links TRBV18 with TRBJ2-7; unclear D gene. CDR3 size: 13 residues. V shed 3 bases and J shed 1 base, with 7 bases lying between them. CDR1 and CDR2 from the germline V gene are KGHSH and LQKENI. The CDR3 region is CASSPPQSYEQYF. The CDR3 region has the DNA TGTGCCAGCTCACCTCCTCAATCCTACGAGCAGTACTTC.

This sequence joins TRBV2 and TRBJ1-3, with 7 bases aligning to TRBD1. The length of the CDR3 is 16 residues. The junction had 12 bases not matched to a gene; V was cut back by 6 bases and J by 4 bases. CDR1 is SNHLY, CDR2 FYNNEI, per germline. The CDR3 sequence: CASSDTGARGGNTIYF. CDR3 nucleotide sequence: TGTGCCAGCAGCGACACAGGGGCCCGGGGAGGAAACACCATATATTTT.

The chain has TRBV11-1 and TRBJ2-7; D is possibly TRBD1 or TRBD2 (6 bases each). CDR1 and CDR2 from the germline V gene are SGHAT and FQDESV (reference sequence). Trimming pared 2 bases from V and 1 base from J, leaving 9 bases between. The CDR3 totals 14 residues. The CDR3 spells CASSLQGRSYEQYF. For the CDR3, the DNA is TGTGCCAGCAGCTTACAGGGGAGGTCCTACGAGCAGTACTTC.

The chain recombines TRBV18 with TRBJ2-1; D gene ambiguous. From germline, CDR1 is KGHSH and CDR2 LQKENI. V shed 1 base and J shed 7 bases, with 11 bases lying between them. This CDR3 has 14 residues. CDR3 nucleotides: TGTGCCAGCTCACCACTGATTGGCCGGAATGAGCAGTTCTTC. It translates to CASSPLIGRNEQFF.

This clonotype appeared a few times. V gene TRBV6-1 combines with J gene TRBJ1-6; weak D call: TRBD1 (6 bases). Trimming cost V 6 bases and J 9 bases, with 12 bases left between them. Germline V gene data show CDR1 as MNHNS and CDR2 as SASEGT. CDR3 length equals 13 residues. The CDR3 region has the DNA TGTGCCAGCAGGCAGGGGTTGATTTCACCCCTCCACTTT. It encodes CASRQGLISPLHF.

The chain employs TRBV18 and TRBJ2-7, with 9 bases matching TRBD2. Trimming removed 1 base from V and 2 bases from J; junction bases left unmatched: 9. The CDR3 covers 17 residues. The germline gives CDR1 KGHSH, CDR2 LQKENI. In DNA, the CDR3 is TGTGCCAGCTCACCACAGGGCGGGAGGGGTCCGACCTACGAGCAGTACTTC. This sequence encodes CASSPQGGRGPTYEQYF.

The chain combines TRBV7-6 with TRBJ2-2; weak D call: TRBD2 (5 bases). Per germline, CDR1 SGHVS and CDR2 FNYEAQ. The CDR3 has 14 residues. V was shortened by 0 bases and J by 6 bases, with 8 bases between the two germline ends. CDR3 sequence (DNA): TGTGCCAGCAGCTTAGCACCCGGGGCCGGGGAGCTGTTTTTT. Its translation: CASSLAPGAGELFF.

CDR3 loop: CASSPQDGYEQYF. Here the CDR3 DNA reads TGTGCCAGCTCACCCCAGGACGGCTACGAGCAGTACTTC. The gene calls are TRBV18 and TRBJ2-7, with D hard to call. This CDR3 is 13 amino acids long. Trimming removed 3 bases from V and 3 bases from J, with 9 bases in between. The V gene's germline CDR1 is KGHSH and CDR2 LQKENI.

There are a few counts of this clonotype. V and J are TRBV10-2 and TRBJ2-1; no clear D gene. V was pared by 0 bases and J by 4 bases, with 7 bases between. This CDR3 contains 14 residues. Per the germline V gene, CDR1 is WSHSY and CDR2 is SAAADI. CDR3 in DNA: TGCGCCAGCAGTGAGTCCAACTCTTACAATGAGCAGTTCTTC. This encodes CASSESNSYNEQFF.

The V call is TRBV6-4, the J call TRBJ2-1; no reliable D call. Germline loops: CDR1 MRHNA, CDR2 SNTAGT. CDR3 length: 13 amino acids. Trimming stripped 4 bases from V and 5 bases from J, with 9 bases between. The CDR3: CASSADTNNEQFF. The CDR3 coding sequence is TGTGCCAGCAGTGCAGACACGAACAATGAGCAGTTCTTC.

The gene calls are TRBV4-3 and TRBJ2-7; no definite D call. The CDR3 runs 15 residues. The V gene's germline CDR1 is LGHNA and CDR2 YSLEER. V was cut by 1 base and J by 2 bases, with 12 bases left in between. CDR3 region: CASSQGMFQAYEQYF. In DNA form, the CDR3 reads TGCGCCAGCAGCCAAGGCATGTTCCAGGCCTACGAGCAGTACTTC.

This clonotype was seen just once. The chain uses TRBV12-3 or TRBV12-4 and TRBJ2-5; D unclear. V lost 2 bases and J 4 bases, leaving 11 bases between the germline ends. This CDR3 has 14 residues. CDR3 nucleotides: TGTGCCAGCAGTTTAAACCTTCCACCAGAGACCCAGTACTTC. Its translation is CASSLNLPPETQYF.

This chain links TRBV9 with TRBJ2-7, with 7 bases that match TRBD2. V dropped 0 bases and J dropped 2; count of bases not matched to a gene: 8. In germline, CDR1 is SGDLS, CDR2 YYNGEE. The CDR3 runs 16 residues. As DNA, the CDR3 is TGTGCCAGCAGCGTAGCTATCGCGGGGGAAACCTACGAGCAGTACTTC. It is translated as CASSVAIAGETYEQYF.

The gene calls are TRBV23-1 and TRBJ2-3, with unresolved D. TRBV23-1 is noted as an ORF with a role that remains uncertain. V was shortened by 4 bases and J by 7 bases, with 6 bases between the two germline ends. The CDR3 extends over 11 amino acids. The CDR3 nucleotides read TGCGCCAGCAGTCCGTTGAATACGCAGTATTTT. Translating gives CASSPLNTQYF.

J is TRBJ1-4 and V is TRBV14, with D possibly matching TRBD1 (6 bases). The CDR3 is 14 residues long. The germline CDR1 and CDR2 sequences are SGHDN and FVKESK. With 5 bases removed from V and 7 bases from J, the gap between germline ends came to 14 bases. DNA of the CDR3: TGTGCCAGCAGCTCAGGACAGTACGGTGAAAAACTGTTTTTT. The encoded protein is CASSSGQYGEKLFF.

Remarks on this clonotype: One end of the junction does not line up with germline, which may come from a read error. The chain employs TRBV20-1 and TRBJ1-1; 9 nucleotides agree with TRBD1. Germline V CDR1 and CDR2: DFQATT, SNEGSKA (reference sequence). The CDR3 contains 14 residues. This chain's CDR3 is CSARGETGGDEAFF. The CDR3 bases are TGCAGTGCGAGAGGAGAGACAGGGGGAGATGAAGCTTTCTTT.